The rows below give T cell receptor beta chains drawn from one sample of a study of blood T cell repertoires in COVID-19. Data came from immunoSEQ multiplex PCR; TCRdb stores just in-frame clones and leaves some out. The sample records roughly 280,000 clones, about 87% being singletons. The sample taken for sequencing was PBMCs or T cells enriched from blood (not recorded which). The receptors were sampled from a woman in her forties or fifties who had recovered from COVID-19. Each CDR3 is given with its conserved first and last residue. D genes are given only for firm matches. The listing skips clone size in some rows; elsewhere it reads once, few, many or a size class.

once TRBJ1-6 TRBV15 NA CATSRDGTNSPLHF TGTGCCACCAGCAGAGATGGCACAAATTCACCCCTCCACTTT
NA TRBJ2-2 TRBV9 NA CASSVGFLAANTGELFF TGTGCCAGCAGCGTAGGCTTCCTAGCTGCGAACACCGGGGAGCTGTTTTTT
NA TRBJ2-7 TRBV15 TRBD1 CATSTRQGATYEQYF TGTGCCACCAGCACAAGACAGGGGGCGACCTACGAGCAGTACTTC
NA TRBJ1-6 TRBV28 TRBD1 CASSLPGQSYNSPLHF TGTGCCAGCAGTTTACCGGGACAGAGCTATAATTCACCCCTCCACTTT
NA TRBJ1-3 TRBV4-2 NA CASSQVVEAFSGNTIYF TGTGCCAGCAGCCAAGTCGTGGAGGCCTTCTCTGGAAACACCATATATTTT
NA TRBJ2-2 TRBV5-4 NA CASSTTDRTGELFF TGTGCCAGCAGCACGACAGATCGGACCGGGGAGCTGTTTTTT
NA TRBJ1-6 TRBV4-3 NA CASSQEASSYNSPLHF TGCGCCAGCAGCCAAGAGGCTAGCTCCTATAATTCACCCCTCCACTTT
once TRBJ2-1 TRBV28 TRBD2 CASSLDLAGNEQFF TGTGCCAGCAGTTTAGACCTAGCGGGCAATGAGCAGTTCTTC
NA TRBJ1-2 TRBV11-2 NA CASSLDGTSKDGGYGYTF TGTGCCAGCAGCTTAGATGGCACCTCGAAAGACGGGGGCTATGGCTACACCTTC
NA TRBJ1-1 TRBV3-1/TRBV3-2 NA CASSQLSGALSVFF TGTGCCAGCAGCCAACTCTCAGGGGCCCTCAGTGTTTTCTTT
NA TRBJ1-1 TRBV2 TRBD1 CATNRGPEAFF TGTGCCACTAACAGGGGACCTGAAGCTTTCTTT
NA TRBJ2-1 TRBV9 TRBD2 CASSVAGRDYNEQFF TGTGCCAGCAGCGTAGCGGGGAGGGACTACAATGAGCAGTTCTTC
NA TRBJ2-7 TRBV18 NA CASSPPEGTYEQYF TGTGCCAGCTCACCACCGGAGGGGACCTACGAGCAGTACTTC
NA TRBJ1-2 TRBV7-6 TRBD1 CASSLQTGSYGYTF TGTGCCAGCAGCCTCCAGACAGGGTCCTATGGCTACACCTTC
NA TRBJ1-1 TRBV5-4 TRBD1 CASRMTGGTEAFF TGTGCCAGCAGGATGACAGGGGGCACTGAAGCTTTCTTT
NA TRBJ1-1 TRBV7-2 NA CASSLGTAGSEAFF TGTGCCAGCAGCCTCGGGACGGCGGGGTCTGAAGCTTTCTTT
NA TRBJ2-3 TRBV27 TRBD2 CASSGAGTNLGDTQYF TGTGCCAGCAGTGGGGCCGGGACTAACCTAGGAGATACGCAGTATTTT
NA TRBJ2-1 TRBV24-1 TRBD1 CATRRVLQGYNEQFF TGTGCCACCAGAAGAGTACTACAGGGGTACAATGAGCAGTTCTTC
NA TRBJ2-1 TRBV27 TRBD2 CASSFSRRDYQYNEQFF TGTGCCAGCAGTTTCTCGCGTCGGGACTACCAATACAATGAGCAGTTCTTC
NA TRBJ1-5 TRBV3-1/TRBV3-2 NA CASSQAPNSNQPQHF TGTGCCAGCAGCCAAGCCCCAAATAGCAATCAGCCCCAGCATTTT
NA TRBJ1-2 TRBV27 TRBD1 CASSSQGDRVNGYTF TGTGCCAGCAGTTCCCAAGGGGACAGGGTTAATGGCTACACCTTC
NA TRBJ2-1 TRBV27 TRBD2 CASSPTPGLAGSYNEQFF TGTGCCAGCAGTCCAACCCCGGGACTAGCGGGGTCCTACAATGAGCAGTTCTTC
NA TRBJ1-1 TRBV5-4 NA CASSPGGRGHTEAFF TGTGCCAGCAGCCCAGGCGGCAGGGGACACACTGAAGCTTTCTTT
NA TRBJ2-1 TRBV7-2 TRBD1 CASTTPRQGRNEQFF TGTGCCAGCACAACCCCGCGACAGGGTAGGAATGAGCAGTTCTTC
few TRBJ1-4 TRBV5-5 NA CASSLATGGEKLFF TGTGCCAGCAGCTTGGCCACGGGAGGAGAAAAACTGTTTTTT
once TRBJ2-7 TRBV6-2/TRBV6-3 NA CASSYTRNSYEQYF TGTGCCAGCAGTTACACGCGGAATAGCTACGAGCAGTACTTC
NA TRBJ1-1 TRBV6-5 TRBD1 CASSRLTGARTEAFF TGTGCCAGCAGCCGACTAACAGGGGCGAGGACTGAAGCTTTCTTT